Listed below are T cell receptor beta chains from one sample, sequenced in a study of cytomegalovirus exposure and HLA in healthy donors. This table comes from immunoSEQ multiplex PCR, and its TCRdb copy is limited to in-frame clones, with some not included. The sample consists of about 96,000 clones, 65% to 85% of them appearing once. Sequences were obtained from PBMCs. These receptors originate from a woman between 65 and 79 years old in good health and CMV-seropositive. CDR3s include the opening cysteine and the closing phenylalanine or tryptophan. Fields, in order: D gene, V gene, clone size, J gene, CDR3 DNA, CDR3 protein. D genes are given only for firm matches. Clone size is not always given. Where it is, it says once, few, many or a class for expanded clones.

TRBD2	TRBV27	NA	TRBJ2-7	TGTGCCAGCAGACCCTCGGTTGCGGGAGATTCCTACGAGCAGTACTTC	CASRPSVAGDSYEQYF
NA	TRBV7-9	NA	TRBJ2-3	TGTGCCAGCAGCTTAGGAGACACAGATACGCAGTATTTT	CASSLGDTDTQYF
NA	TRBV19	NA	TRBJ1-6	TGTGCCAGTAGCCTCTCCATGGTGGGGGCGTCCTATAATTCACCCCTCCACTTT	CASSLSMVGASYNSPLHF
TRBD1	TRBV7-2	few	TRBJ2-4	TGTGCCAGCAGCTTGCAAGGGGGCAACATTCAGTACTTC	CASSLQGGNIQYF
NA	TRBV29-1	NA	TRBJ2-5	TGCAGCGTTGAAGTCCAGCAAGAGACCCAGTACTTC	CSVEVQQETQYF
NA	TRBV5-1	NA	TRBJ2-7	TGCGCCAGCAGCTTGGGAAGCGGACCTGCCGGCTACGAGCAGTACTTC	CASSLGSGPAGYEQYF
NA	TRBV11-2	once	TRBJ1-1	TGTGCCAGCAGCGCAGAATTGAACACTGAAGCTTTCTTT	CASSAELNTEAFF
TRBD1	TRBV11-3	NA	TRBJ2-7	TGTGCCAGCAGCCATCCGGGACAGGGGGACGAGCAGTACTTC	CASSHPGQGDEQYF
TRBD1	TRBV6-6	NA	TRBJ2-7	TGTGCCAGCGGAGGACAGGGTGACTTCGAGCAGTACTTC	CASGGQGDFEQYF
NA	TRBV4-3	few	TRBJ1-2	TGCGCCAGCAGCCGATTCTTAGGGGTCTATGGCTACACCTTC	CASSRFLGVYGYTF